This T cell receptor (beta chain) was identified during a study of identifying expanded T cells in peripheral blood. Study-wide findings and caveats: About 1.2 clones differed between technical replicates, versus approximately 16 and 19 over time.

This CDR3 comprises 17 residues. From germline, CDR1 is LGHNA and CDR2 YSLEER. Trimming pared 1 base from V and 7 bases from J, leaving 17 bases between. TCRdb's copy holds only in-frame clones and misses some; the assay was immunoSEQ multiplex PCR. The repertoire has tens of thousands of clones, around nine tenths of them found once; the top ten carry approximately 3%. Regarding this clone: Antigen: not known.

Sequenced: blood. This chain uses TRBV4-3 with TRBJ1-6; D ambiguous. The sequence was obtained from a person between 18 and 75 years old in good health. The CDR3 region is CASSQGWRTSLNSPLHF. CDR3 nucleotides: TGCGCCAGCAGCCAAGGATGGCGCACCTCACTAAATTCACCCCTCCACTTT.